The entry below gives a single T cell receptor (beta chain) sequence along with its context. Its specificity is not known. The ViraFEST assay expanded antigen-specific CD4+ T cells with viral peptide pools before sequencing. Scientists isolated CD4+ T cells after an approximately 9-day culture period ended. Among the vaccine recipients, none had a prior SARS-CoV-2 infection, and nucleocapsid antibodies were negative. It was on days 3 and 7 that half the medium was replaced with IL-2 medium. This CDR3 region has 13 residues. Between the trimmed V and J ends, which lost 5 bases and 0 bases, there was a span of 7 bases. Germline loops: CDR1 SGHTA, CDR2 FQGTGA. The data originate from a study of vaccination effects on CD4 cells after COVID-19. Findings and caveats of the study: No early post-infection timepoints were available in the study, which also included few convalescent patients. In the late period after vaccination, infection- and vaccine-induced clones contracted markedly.

Produced via immunoSEQ multiplex PCR; TCRdb's table is partial and in-frame only. The data show some 59,000 clones, 75% to 90% seen once. The TCR comes from a human donor who received a COVID-19 vaccine. The material was CD4+ T cells from PBMCs cultured with HCoV-229E spike peptides, obtained before COVID-19 vaccination. The chain carries TRBV7-3 and TRBJ1-1, with unresolved D. The CDR3 bases are TGTGCCAGCAGCCAAACAGTGAACACTGAAGCTTTCTTT. Its protein product is CASSQTVNTEAFF.